The next 6 T cell receptor beta chains were all read from a single sample in a study of cytomegalovirus exposure and HLA in healthy donors (TCRdb year 2017). Library preparation employed the immunoSEQ multiplex PCR assay. The multiplex PCR relied on a mix of 60 forward primers for TCR Vbeta segments and 13 reverse primers for TCR Jbeta segments. What TCRdb holds here is the immuneACCESS table cut down to in-frame rearrangements. Part of the clones is not present; checked against another copy, under half of the missing clones reflect an unresolved V gene, and the others are unexplained. Across this sample there are under 200,000 clones, with roughly 77% seen only once. The ten biggest clones cover 1.9% of the sample. Material: PBMCs. These receptors were taken from a woman aged 18-29 years in good health and CMV-seronegative.

The chain couples TRBV5-1 to TRBJ1-1, with TRBD1 matching over 8 bases. After removal of 5 bases from V and 2 bases from J, the junction contained 14 bases not matched to a gene. Per germline, CDR1 SGHRS and CDR2 YFSETQ. The CDR3 covers 17 residues. The CDR3 DNA sequence: TGCGCCAGCAGGTCTCTTCAGGGGGCGTTAAGAAACACTGAAGCTTTCTTT. This gives the protein CASRSLQGALRNTEAFF.

The chain combines TRBV29-1 with TRBJ1-5; D is unresolved. This CDR3 contains 13 residues. Germline CDR1 and CDR2: SQVTM and ANQGSEA. Trimming removed 6 bases at V and 1 base at J, with 10 bases between. CDR3 sequence (DNA): TGCAGCGTGGCTGGAGTCAGCAATCAGCCCCAGCATTTT. Its translation: CSVAGVSNQPQHF.

The chain recombines TRBV20-1 with TRBJ1-1; unclear D gene. Deletions cut 4 bases from V and 5 bases from J, with 8 bases between. This CDR3 region has 11 residues. Looked up from germline, CDR1 is DFQATT and CDR2 is SNEGSKA (reference sequence). CDR3 protein: CSAIKRTEAFF. CDR3 DNA: TGCAGTGCTATCAAGAGGACTGAAGCTTTCTTT.

The V gene is TRBV5-1, the J gene TRBJ1-2, with D maybe TRBD1 (6 bases). Trimming pared 2 bases from V and 6 bases from J, leaving 14 bases between. Per germline, CDR1 SGHRS and CDR2 YFSETQ. CDR3 length: 14 amino acids. The CDR3 DNA sequence: TGCGCCAGCAGCTTATCGGGGGGCGCGAATGGCTACACCTTC. Residues: CASSLSGGANGYTF.

This clone is labeled as medium-sized. The chain has TRBV19 and TRBJ2-7, with 8 bases aligning to TRBD1. Germline values: CDR1 LNHDA, CDR2 SQIVND (reference sequence). The length of the CDR3 is 14 residues. Losses at the gene ends were 9 bases for V and 3 bases for J; bases not matched to a gene: 10. The CDR3 here is CASQPTGGIYEQYF. The CDR3 nucleotides read TGTGCCAGCCAACCCACAGGGGGAATCTACGAGCAGTACTTC.

This clone occurred once. The rearrangement links TRBV2 to TRBJ2-3, with TRBD2 matching over 7 bases. Germline trimming cut 5 bases from V and 6 bases from J; bases unmatched to any gene: 11. Germline V gene sequence: CDR1 SNHLY, CDR2 FYNNEI. CDR3 size: 15 residues. The CDR3 nucleotides are TGTGCCAGCAGTTTAAGACTAGCTGGATACGATACGCAGTATTTT. It is translated as CASSLRLAGYDTQYF.